Included here is one TCR beta chain sequence, with context. This entry comes from a study of sequential checkpoint blockade in melanoma. Turning to the study itself: Randomization was 1:1 between first-line nivolumab→ipilimumab and ipilimumab→nivolumab.

The table came from immunoSEQ multiplex PCR; TCRdb's copy has only in-frame clones and leaves some out. The sample holds 10,000 to 15,000 clones; roughly 80% are singletons and the top ten take approximately 18%. Treatment noted: randomized to nivolumab then ipilimumab (arm A) or the reverse (arm B). None of the patients previously received DNA-damaging chemotherapy. From thawed PBMCs, live CD3+CD8+ cells negative for CD19 and CD56 were sorted. CDR1 is SGHVS and CDR2 is FNYEAQ in the germline V gene. This CDR3 is built from 15 residues. Trimming shortened V by 6 bases and J by 3 bases, and 18 bases separated the two germline ends.

Specimen: CD8+ T cells sorted from blood (inferred from file names), collected from a patient given nivolumab and ipilimumab in sequence. The chain employs TRBV7-6 and TRBJ2-7; D may be TRBD1 (6 bases). The clonotype originates from a human donor with melanoma. CDR3 loop: CASSSGATGFYEQYF. The CDR3 DNA reads TGTGCCAGCAGTTCCGGGGCTACAGGGTTCTACGAGCAGTACTTC.